The rows below give T cell receptor beta chains drawn from one sample of a study of OX40 agonist ivuxolimab in advanced cancers. Only in-frame clones appear in the TCRdb table, and some are missing; sequencing was by immunoSEQ multiplex PCR. The sample carries 61,000 or so clones, roughly 84% recorded once. The sequencing here drew on CD4+ or CD8+ T cells sorted from blood, taken in a trial of the OX40 agonist ivuxolimab. The receptor set was obtained from an adult with an advanced solid tumor such as melanoma, head and neck, liver or kidney cancer. Both conserved end residues are part of each CDR3. D genes are given only for firm matches. Clone size is given for some rows only: seen once, a few or many times, or a class if the clone is expanded.

>medium-sized|TRBV18|.|TRBJ1-4|16
CASSPTRGATNEKLFF
TGTGCCAGCTCACCGACGCGGGGCGCAACTAATGAAAAACTGTTTTTT
>.|TRBV28|TRBD1|TRBJ1-2|16
CASSSLPGQGFYGYTF
TGTGCCAGCAGCTCGTTACCGGGACAGGGGTTCTATGGCTACACCTTC
>.|TRBV7-2|TRBD2|TRBJ2-3|17
CASSLWTSGGAGDTQYF
TGTGCCAGCAGCTTATGGACTAGCGGGGGGGCCGGGGATACGCAGTATTTT
>.|TRBV9|TRBD2|TRBJ2-1|21
CASSVATPGLAGGATTNEQFF
TGTGCCAGCAGCGTAGCTACGCCGGGACTAGCGGGAGGGGCGACTACCAATGAGCAGTTCTTC
>.|TRBV2|TRBD2|TRBJ2-5|13
CASSSGRGETQYF
TGTGCCAGCTCTAGCGGGAGGGGCGAGACCCAGTACTTC
>.|TRBV19|.|TRBJ1-5|13
CASRLNSNQPQHF
TGTGCCAGTAGGCTGAATAGCAATCAGCCCCAGCATTTT
>.|TRBV5-5|TRBD1|TRBJ2-2|16
CASRPGQGANTGELFF
TGTGCCAGCAGACCCGGACAGGGGGCAAACACCGGGGAGCTGTTTTTT
>.|TRBV6-5|TRBD1|TRBJ1-4|14
CASSHRGGSEKLFF
TGTGCCAGCAGTCACAGGGGTGGGAGTGAAAAACTGTTTTTT
>.|TRBV5-1|TRBD1|TRBJ1-2|16
CASSLESGGLGGGYTF
TGCGCCAGCAGCTTGGAGTCAGGGGGCTTAGGTGGTGGCTACACCTTC
>.|TRBV6-1|TRBD1|TRBJ2-7|14
CASSDDRGPYEQYF
TGTGCCAGCAGTGATGACAGGGGGCCCTACGAGCAGTACTTC
>.|TRBV4-2|.|TRBJ1-2|13
CASSPGGELGYTF
TGTGCCAGCAGCCCGGGGGGTGAGCTGGGGTACACCTTC
>.|TRBV11-2|.|TRBJ1-3|14
CASSLGIPGNTIYF
TGTGCCAGCAGCTTAGGAATTCCTGGAAACACCATATATTTT
>.|TRBV5-1|TRBD2|TRBJ2-3|15
CASSISRGGTDTQYF
TGCGCCAGCAGTATTTCGCGGGGGGGCACAGATACGCAGTATTTT
>few|TRBV5-1|TRBD1|TRBJ1-1|16
CASSGGQGLMNTEAFF
TGCGCCAGCAGCGGGGGACAGGGGTTAATGAACACTGAAGCTTTCTTT
>.|TRBV5-1|.|TRBJ2-5|15
CATESQTPDQETQYF
TGCGCCACCGAGTCCCAGACACCTGACCAAGAGACCCAGTACTTC
>few|TRBV7-2|.|TRBJ2-7|12
CASSQGRYEQYF
TGTGCCAGCAGCCAGGGGCGGTACGAGCAGTACTTC
>.|TRBV7-2|TRBD1|TRBJ1-5|14
CASTNSGGRQPQHF
TGTGCCAGCACCAATTCAGGGGGCAGACAGCCCCAGCATTTT
>.|TRBV11-1|TRBD1|TRBJ2-3|15
CASSSNRGWTDTQYF
TGTGCCAGCAGCTCGAACAGGGGGTGGACAGATACGCAGTATTTT
>once|TRBV5-1|TRBD1|TRBJ2-5|15
CASTQPGQGAETQYF
TGCGCCAGCACGCAACCGGGACAGGGGGCAGAGACCCAGTACTTC
>.|TRBV28|.|TRBJ2-7|14
CASSPGGKPYEQYF
TGTGCCAGCAGCCCCGGCGGGAAGCCCTACGAGCAGTACTTC
>.|TRBV9|.|TRBJ1-3|14
CASSDSLSGNTIYF
TGTGCCAGCAGCGATTCCCTCTCTGGAAACACCATATATTTT
>.|TRBV5-8|.|TRBJ1-5|13
CASSTNEYQPQHF
TGTGCCAGCAGCACCAACGAGTATCAGCCCCAGCATTTT
>.|TRBV5-4|TRBD1|TRBJ2-2|14
CASSVGQYTGELFF
TGTGCCAGCAGCGTGGGACAGTACACCGGGGAGCTGTTTTTT
>.|TRBV4-1|TRBD1|TRBJ1-4|17
CASSQEGTVGENEKLFF
TGCGCCAGCAGCCAAGAGGGGACAGTGGGCGAGAATGAAAAACTGTTTTTT
>.|TRBV21-1|.|TRBJ1-2|19
CASSKSPPGTGALVSGYTF
TGTGCCAGCAGCAAATCTCCTCCCGGGACAGGGGCGTTAGTGAGTGGCTACACCTTC
>.|TRBV18|.|TRBJ2-7|17
CASSPPTGAGRAYEQYF
TGTGCCAGCTCACCACCGACGGGGGCTGGGCGGGCCTACGAGCAGTACTTC
>once|TRBV2|TRBD2|TRBJ2-2|15
CASSDGSGRAGELFF
TGTGCCAGCAGTGATGGTAGCGGGAGGGCCGGGGAGCTGTTTTTT
>.|TRBV25-1|TRBD1|TRBJ2-7|13
CASRDRVSYEQYF
TGTGCCAGCAGGGACAGGGTCTCCTACGAGCAGTACTTC
>.|TRBV19|.|TRBJ2-7|13
CASSIGVAYEQYF
TGTGCCAGTAGTATAGGGGTAGCCTACGAGCAGTACTTC
>.|TRBV7-3|TRBD2|TRBJ2-1|18
CASSLIGSSGRSRNEQFF
TGTGCCAGCAGCTTAATTGGTAGCAGCGGGAGGTCCAGGAATGAGCAGTTCTTC
>.|TRBV2|.|TRBJ2-2|11
CASTSTGELFF
TGTGCCAGCACCTCCACCGGGGAGCTGTTTTTT
>.|TRBV5-1|.|TRBJ2-7|14
CASSLGDTGYEQYF
TGCGCCAGCAGCTTGGGGGACACCGGTTACGAGCAGTACTTC
>.|TRBV28|.|TRBJ1-3|17
CASSSNAIQFSGNTIYF
TGTGCCAGCAGCTCGAACGCGATACAGTTCTCTGGAAACACCATATATTTT
>.|TRBV27|.|TRBJ2-1|16
CASSSLPGLTHNEQFF
TGTGCCAGCAGTTCGCTACCGGGCCTGACACACAATGAGCAGTTCTTC
>.|TRBV5-1|TRBD1|TRBJ2-2|16
CASSFTGGSDTGELFF
TGCGCCAGCAGCTTTACAGGGGGCTCGGACACCGGGGAGCTGTTTTTT
>.|TRBV7-8|.|TRBJ1-2|13
CASRPDPSDGYTF
TGTGCCAGCAGGCCCGACCCCTCGGACGGCTACACCTTC
>.|TRBV19|.|TRBJ1-5|17
CASTLSRTEGSNQPQHF
TGTGCCAGTACTCTATCCCGGACCGAAGGGAGCAATCAGCCCCAGCATTTT
>.|TRBV5-1|TRBD1|TRBJ2-2|16
CASSFPGQGYSGELFF
TGCGCCAGCAGCTTCCCGGGACAGGGGTATTCCGGGGAGCTGTTTTTT
>few|TRBV5-6|.|TRBJ2-2|15
CASSLGGLNTGELFF
TGTGCCAGCAGCTTGGGAGGACTCAACACCGGGGAGCTGTTTTTT
>.|TRBV5-6|TRBD1|TRBJ2-7|15
CASSRRQGAFYEQYF
TGTGCCAGCAGCCGCAGACAGGGGGCTTTCTACGAGCAGTACTTC
>.|TRBV4-1|TRBD2|TRBJ2-5|17
CASSSTGLAGDQETQYF
TGCGCCAGCAGCTCGACTGGACTAGCGGGGGACCAAGAGACCCAGTACTTC
>.|TRBV15|.|TRBJ2-7|17
CATSSDGRGTAQYEQYF
TGTGCCACCAGCAGTGACGGCAGAGGAACGGCCCAGTACGAGCAGTACTTC
>.|TRBV4-1|.|TRBJ1-1|15
CASSQVITGNTEAFF
TGCGCCAGCAGCCAAGTTATAACCGGGAACACTGAAGCTTTCTTT
>.|TRBV5-1|.|TRBJ1-2|11
CASSLDGGYTF
TGCGCCAGCAGCCTCGACGGTGGCTACACCTTC
>.|TRBV6-6|.|TRBJ1-1|12
CASISRNTEAFF
TGTGCCAGCATTTCGAGGAACACTGAAGCTTTCTTT
>.|TRBV19|TRBD1|TRBJ1-4|17
CASSTADRAFDGEKLFF
TGTGCCAGTAGTACCGCGGACAGGGCCTTTGACGGTGAAAAACTGTTTTTT
>few|TRBV18|TRBD2|TRBJ2-1|15
CASSPIAGGRSEQFF
TGTGCCAGCTCACCTATAGCGGGGGGTCGTTCTGAGCAGTTCTTC
>.|TRBV7-2|.|TRBJ2-2|15
CASSLGWTSPGELFF
TGTGCCAGCAGCTTAGGGTGGACAAGCCCCGGGGAGCTGTTTTTT
>.|TRBV4-3|.|TRBJ1-1|13
CASSNPGNTEAFF
TGCGCCAGCAGCAATCCGGGAAACACTGAAGCTTTCTTT
>few|TRBV7-2|.|TRBJ2-1|14
CASSLGGDYNEQFF
TGTGCCAGCAGCTTAGGAGGAGATTACAATGAGCAGTTCTTC
>.|TRBV5-1|.|TRBJ1-5|12
CARRHSNQPQHF
TGCGCCAGACGGCATAGCAATCAGCCCCAGCATTTT
>once|TRBV14|.|TRBJ2-1|14
CASSQDLTYNEQFF
TGTGCCAGCAGCCAAGATCTTACGTACAATGAGCAGTTCTTC
>.|TRBV7-3|.|TRBJ1-1|15
CASSLLGGANTEAFF
TGTGCCAGCAGCTTACTCGGGGGCGCAAACACTGAAGCTTTCTTT
>.|TRBV7-9|.|TRBJ2-2|12
CASTLEGGELFF
TGTGCCAGCACCCTAGAAGGTGGGGAGCTGTTTTTT
>few|TRBV2|.|TRBJ2-3|15
CASLDFTSGTDTQYF
TGTGCCAGCCTGGACTTTACATCTGGCACAGATACGCAGTATTTT
>once|TRBV7-8|TRBD1|TRBJ1-5|15
CASSFTGTGNQPQHF
TGTGCCAGCAGCTTCACCGGGACAGGCAATCAGCCCCAGCATTTT
>.|TRBV6-4|.|TRBJ2-3|13
CASSLQPTDTQYF
TGTGCCAGCAGTTTGCAGCCCACAGATACGCAGTATTTT
>.|TRBV5-1|TRBD1|TRBJ1-2|15
CASSLEGQANYGYTF
TGCGCCAGCAGCTTGGAGGGACAGGCTAACTATGGCTACACCTTC
>.|TRBV5-6|.|TRBJ2-3|13
CASSPGRTDTQYF
TGTGCCAGCAGCCCGGGTCGCACAGATACGCAGTATTTT